The 24 T cell receptor beta chains below were found in one sample sequenced in a study of CD8 T cells in ankylosing spondylitis. MiXCR, run by TCRdb on the 5' RACE reads, gives a single entry per CDR3 protein. This sample has about 240,000 distinct CDR3 sequences, with 10% to 13% found just once. The source material was blood, either unsorted or a sorted T cell fraction (not recorded which). The receptors were sampled from a male donor with ankylosing spondylitis or in good health (not recorded which).

This clonotype was recorded a few times. This chain uses TRBV30 with TRBJ1-1, with TRBD1 identical over 7 bases. The CDR3 has 13 residues. Per germline, CDR1 GTSNPN and CDR2 SVGIG (reference sequence). Trimming took 2 bases from V and 10 from J; bases not matched to a gene: 10. This chain's CDR3 is CAWSPGQTGIAFF. In nucleotides, the CDR3 is TGTGCCTGGAGTCCGGGACAGACGGGAATAGCTTTCTTT.

Many counts were recorded for this clonotype. The chain is built from TRBV4-2 and TRBJ2-7; D unresolved. V lost 0 bases, J lost 2 bases, and 8 bases lay in between. Germline-derived CDR1 and CDR2 are LGHNA and YNFKEQ. The CDR3 has 14 amino acids. CDR3: CASSQEIGPYEQYF. The CDR3, as DNA: TGTGCCAGCAGCCAAGAAATTGGTCCCTACGAGCAGTACTTC.

This clonotype has at least ten counts. The CDR3 loop is CAWGQGVGGYTF. The CDR3 coding sequence is TGTGCCTGGGGACAGGGGGTTGGCGGCTACACCTTC. This chain joins TRBV30 and TRBJ1-2; TRBD1 matches 10 bases. The CDR3 consists of 12 residues. Germline CDR1 reads GTSNPN; CDR2 reads SVGIG (reference sequence). The trim removed 5 bases at V and 8 bases at J, leaving 5 bases unmatched.

This clonotype was seen ten or more times. This chain links TRBV20-1 with TRBJ2-5; D gene unclear. V was trimmed by 6 bases and J by 1 base, leaving 18 bases between them. The CDR3 consists of 15 residues. In germline, CDR1 is DFQATT, CDR2 SNEGSKA (reference sequence). CDR3 in amino acids: CSARHVRAVQETQYF. The CDR3 DNA follows: TGCAGTGCCCGACACGTTAGGGCAGTCCAAGAGACCCAGTACTTC.

V gene TRBV29-1 combines with J gene TRBJ1-2, with D possibly being TRBD1 (5 bases). V was pared by 1 base and J by 8 bases, with 11 bases between. Germline V lookup: CDR1 SQVTM, CDR2 ANQGSEA. CDR3 length: 12 amino acids. The CDR3 reads CSVEGGTEGYTF. In nucleotides, the CDR3 is TGCAGCGTTGAAGGGGGGACTGAAGGCTACACCTTC.

The chain joins TRBV30 to TRBJ1-5, with 7 bases that match TRBD1. Germline CDR1 and CDR2: GTSNPN and SVGIG (reference sequence). The length of the CDR3 is 15 residues. The junction had 12 bases not matched to a gene; V was cut back by 1 base and J by 9 bases. The CDR3 region is CAWSGRQQGTRPQHF. The CDR3 DNA sequence: TGTGCCTGGAGTGGGCGGCAACAGGGGACGCGGCCCCAGCATTTT.

The chain is built from TRBV20-1 and TRBJ2-7; 11 bases match TRBD1. The CDR3 totals 15 residues. Germline lookup yields CDR1 DFQATT and CDR2 SNEGSKA (reference sequence). With 0 bases clipped from V and 3 bases from J, the junction kept 4 bases outside the gene matches. CDR3 loop: CSARDLGTGGYEQYF. The CDR3 DNA follows: TGCAGTGCTAGAGATCTCGGGACAGGGGGCTACGAGCAGTACTTC.

Concerning this clonotype itself: A much larger clone is a single base away; this may be a read error. The chain combines TRBV7-6 with TRBJ2-1; tentatively, D is TRBD2 (6 bases). Trimming took 5 bases from V and 5 from J, leaving 10 bases between them. Germline V lookup: CDR1 SGHVS, CDR2 FNYEAQ. The CDR3 extends over 13 amino acids. This CDR3 reads CASSPWGDNEQFF. In DNA form, the CDR3 reads TGTGCCAGCAGCCCCTGGGGGGACAATGAGCAGTTCTTC.

The sample holds many counts of this clonotype. J is TRBJ1-5 and V is TRBV5-1; possible D gene TRBD1, 6 bases. Trimming took off 4 bases at V and 6 bases at J, with 11 bases between the two ends. The germline gives CDR1 SGHRS, CDR2 YFSETQ. This CDR3 spans 13 amino acids. CDR3 in amino acids: CASSMGAGQPQHF. The CDR3 DNA is TGCGCCAGCAGCATGGGGGCGGGTCAGCCCCAGCATTTT. Combining the CDR3 with reference TRBV5-1 and TRBJ1-5 gives the whole variable domain KAGVTQTPRYLIKTRGQQVTLSCSPISGHRSVSWYQQTPGQGLQFLFEYFSETQRNKGNFPGRFSGRQFSNSRSEMNVSTLELGDSALYLCASSMGAGQPQHFGDGTRLSIL.

The table lists this clonotype with many counts. This chain joins TRBV7-2 and TRBJ2-2; tentatively, D is TRBD2 (5 bases). CDR1 and CDR2 (germline): SGHTA, FQGNSA. This CDR3 contains 13 residues. Trimming removed 4 bases at V and 6 bases at J, with 9 bases between. Written as DNA, the CDR3 is TGTGCCAGCAGCTCACTAGGCCCCGGGGAGCTGTTTTTT. It codes for CASSSLGPGELFF.

This clonotype was seen a handful of times. V gene TRBV15 combines with J gene TRBJ1-5; TRBD1 might be the D (6 bases). The CDR3 covers 16 residues. Deletions cut 0 bases from V and 4 bases from J, with 13 bases between. Germline loops: CDR1 LNHNV, CDR2 YYDKDF (reference sequence). DNA of the CDR3: TGTGCCACCAGCAGAGAATCACAGGGAACGAATCAGCCCCAGCATTTT. Protein product: CATSRESQGTNQPQHF. Variable domain in full (rest from reference TRBV15 and TRBJ1-5): DAMVIQNPRYQVTQFGKPVTLSCSQTLNHNVMYWYQQKSSQAPKLLFHYYDKDFNNEADTPDNFQSRRPNTSFCFLDIRSPGLGDTAMYLCATSRESQGTNQPQHFGDGTRLSIL.

This clonotype was recorded at least ten times. The gene calls are TRBV11-2 and TRBJ2-3; 9 nucleotides align to TRBD2. Germline CDR1 is SGHAT and CDR2 is FQNNGV. J was trimmed by 4 bases and V by 4 bases; bases with no gene match: 6. The CDR3 consists of 15 residues. CDR3 DNA: TGTGCCAGCAGCTCCCCGAGACTAGCGGCAGATACGCAGTATTTT. This codes for CASSSPRLAADTQYF. The full variable domain, its missing parts supplied by reference TRBV11-2 and TRBJ2-3, is EAGVAQSPRYKIIEKRQSVAFWCNPISGHATLYWYQQILGQGPKLLIQFQNNGVVDDSQLPKDRFSAERLKGVDSTLKIQPAKLEDSAVYLCASSSPRLAADTQYFGPGTRLTVL.

This clonotype appeared many times. This chain joins TRBV5-1 and TRBJ1-5; 9 positions agree with TRBD1. V lost 4 bases, J lost 6 bases, and 8 bases stayed unmatched. Per the germline V gene, CDR1 is SGHRS and CDR2 is YFSETQ. The CDR3 runs 15 residues. CDR3: CASSAGQGQGQPQHF. In DNA, the CDR3 is TGCGCCAGCAGCGCCGGACAGGGGCAGGGTCAGCCCCAGCATTTT.

A single count supports this clonotype. Just one base apart from a much larger clone, this may be a read error. The genes are TRBV4-2 and TRBJ2-7; 14 nucleotides line up with TRBD2. V trimming: 4 bases; J trimming: 3 bases; junction bases outside the gene matches: 11. From germline, CDR1 is LGHNA and CDR2 YNFKEQ. The CDR3 contains 18 residues. Here the CDR3 DNA reads TGTGCCAGCAGCCCAGACAGGACTAGCGGGAGGTCCAACTACGAGCAGTACTTC. This translates into CASSPDRTSGRSNYEQYF.

In its sample, this clonotype was seen many times. V usage is TRBV29-1 and J usage is TRBJ2-7; 7 nucleotides align to TRBD1. The CDR3 is made up of 12 amino acids. The V gene end was trimmed by 6 bases and the J gene end by 0 bases; junction bases not matched to a gene: 2. Per the germline V gene, CDR1 is SQVTM and CDR2 is ANQGSEA. In DNA form, the CDR3 reads TGCAGCGTGAGGACAGGCTCCTACGAGCAGTACTTC. Protein product: CSVRTGSYEQYF.

This clonotype was observed at least ten times. The V call is TRBV10-3, the J call TRBJ1-4; 9 bases agree with TRBD1. CDR3 length equals 19 residues. Germline V gene lookup returns CDR1 ENHRY and CDR2 SYGVKD. The junction had 15 bases not matched to a gene; V was cut back by 6 bases and J by 1 base. CDR3 protein: CAIRPGTGRTPGTNEKLFF. The CDR3 nucleotides are TGTGCCATCAGACCCGGGACAGGGCGAACCCCAGGAACTAATGAAAAACTGTTTTTT.

This clonotype was counted only a few times. The V and J genes are TRBV7-9 and TRBJ2-5; D may be TRBD2 (5 bases). V lost 5 bases to trimming and J lost 5 bases, with 21 bases between them. The CDR3 is 16 residues long. Per germline, CDR1 SEHNR and CDR2 FQNEAQ (reference sequence). CDR3 nucleotides: TGTGCCAGCAGCCCAACCGGGGTCCAAGGCGGGGAGACCCAGTACTTC. Protein product: CASSPTGVQGGETQYF.

This clonotype was recorded at least ten times. V gene TRBV4-1 combines with J gene TRBJ2-7, with 10 bases lining up with TRBD2. The CDR3 is 16 residues long. V shed 4 bases and J 2 bases; nucleotides not matched to a gene: 8. Germline CDR1 MGHRA, CDR2 YSYEKL. CDR3: CASSPITSGAPYEQYF. The DNA of the CDR3 is TGCGCCAGCAGCCCCATAACTAGCGGGGCCCCCTACGAGCAGTACTTC.

This clonotype was seen a few times. The CDR3 DNA follows: TGTGCCATCAGTGCCGATACGGGACAGGGGCCTGGGGCCAACGTCCTGACTTTC. This sequence encodes CAISADTGQGPGANVLTF. The chain recombines TRBV10-3 with TRBJ2-6; 10 bases fit TRBD1. The CDR3 has 18 residues. V was clipped by 4 bases and J by 2 bases; unmatched bases: 8. Germline V gene data show CDR1 as ENHRY and CDR2 as SYGVKD.

Many counts were recorded for this clonotype. The chain employs TRBV20-1 and TRBJ2-5; 11 nucleotides agree with TRBD1. J gave up 5 bases and V 0 bases, and 5 bases lay outside the gene matches. From germline, CDR1 is DFQATT and CDR2 SNEGSKA (reference sequence). This CDR3 is 15 amino acids long. DNA of the CDR3: TGCAGTGCTAGAGATTGGGGACAGGGGGATGAGACCCAGTACTTC. Encoded protein: CSARDWGQGDETQYF.

This chain connects TRBV7-9 to TRBJ2-1; D tentatively fits TRBD1 or TRBD2 (5 bases each). The CDR3 loop spans 13 amino acids. Germline loops: CDR1 SEHNR, CDR2 FQNEAQ (reference sequence). The V and J ends lost 4 bases and 6 bases respectively, with 10 bases between them. Here the CDR3 DNA reads TGTGCCAGCAGCTGGGGACCTGGCAATGAGCAGTTCTTC. Translating gives CASSWGPGNEQFF.

This clonotype occurred many times. The V and J genes are TRBV3-1 and TRBJ2-1; 7 bases agree with TRBD2. From germline, CDR1 is LGHDT and CDR2 YNNKEL (reference sequence). This CDR3 region has 14 residues. After removal of 3 bases from V and 5 bases from J, the junction contained 4 bases not matched to a gene. Written as DNA, the CDR3 is TGTGCCAGCAGCCACGGGACTATTGACAATGAGCAGTTCTTC. Encoded protein: CASSHGTIDNEQFF.

This sequence joins TRBV20-1 and TRBJ2-3; D is perhaps TRBD2 (6 bases). This CDR3 region has 15 residues. V gave up 0 bases and J gave up 1 base, with 11 bases separating them. CDR1 DFQATT and CDR2 SNEGSKA come from the germline V gene (reference sequence). CDR3 sequence reads: CSARDSASGTDTQYF. The CDR3 nucleotides read TGCAGTGCTAGAGATTCAGCTAGCGGCACAGATACGCAGTATTTT.

This clonotype appeared many times. DNA for the CDR3: TGCGCCAGCAGCTTGCCCGGGACAGCCATCTACAATGAGCAGTTCTTC. This encodes CASSLPGTAIYNEQFF. This chain uses TRBV5-1 with TRBJ2-1; 7 nucleotides line up with TRBD1. Looked up from germline, CDR1 is SGHRS and CDR2 is YFSETQ. After removal of 1 base from V and 3 bases from J, the junction contained 7 bases not matched to a gene. The CDR3 sequence is 16 residues long. Full variable domain (outside the CDR3, taken from reference TRBV5-1 and TRBJ2-1): KAGVTQTPRYLIKTRGQQVTLSCSPISGHRSVSWYQQTPGQGLQFLFEYFSETQRNKGNFPGRFSGRQFSNSRSEMNVSTLELGDSALYLCASSLPGTAIYNEQFFGPGTRLTVL.